This is a list of T cell receptor beta chains from one sample in a study of blood T cell repertoires in COVID-19. Clones were read by immunoSEQ multiplex PCR, and TCRdb kept only the in-frame ones, dropping some. The sample carries fewer than 200,000 clones, about 86% recorded once. Sequenced sample: peripheral blood. The receptors derive from a woman in her seventies with COVID-19, enrolled during active disease. The CDR3 runs from the conserved cysteine through the conserved F or W.

length: 14; V: TRBV5-1; CDR3: CASNFGASYSPLHF
length: 14; V: TRBV7-9; CDR3: CASSLGTGNQPQHF
length: 11; V: TRBV20-1; CDR3: CSAQDSYEAFF
length: 16; V: TRBV19; CDR3: CASSIVPGVGTGELFF
length: 16; V: TRBV6-2/TRBV6-3; CDR3: CASSRAGPLRSDTQYF
length: 14; V: TRBV28; CDR3: CASSWDRWNSPLHF
length: 16; V: TRBV7-9; CDR3: CASSRPGQVARYGYTF
length: 16; V: TRBV5-4; CDR3: CASSLAGTSGSNEQFF
length: 14; V: TRBV5-1; CDR3: CASSLGTPQETQYF
length: 13; V: TRBV28; CDR3: CAILGRLNSPLHF
length: 15; V: TRBV5-6; CDR3: CASSGGTAVHSPLHF
length: 15; V: TRBV4-3; CDR3: CASSQDRRVGQPQHF
length: 12; V: TRBV28; CDR3: CASKIISGEQFF
length: 13; V: TRBV5-1; CDR3: CASRFKGGETQYF
length: 10; V: TRBV10-3; CDR3: CATHGNTIYF
length: 18; V: TRBV14; CDR3: CASSQSQSGSRTYNEQFF
length: 12; V: TRBV7-9; CDR3: CASSPNNSPLHF
length: 15; V: TRBV19; CDR3: CASSRSGPSYNEQFF
length: 14; V: TRBV19; CDR3: CASTGTGGNQPQHF
length: 16; V: TRBV2; CDR3: CASSPLSGASTDTQYF
length: 16; V: TRBV27; CDR3: CASSLPEPGDTGELFF
length: 14; V: TRBV27; CDR3: CASSFDGSSDEQFF
length: 14; V: TRBV5-1; CDR3: CASSLDRTGNTIYF
length: 12; V: TRBV12-3/TRBV12-4; CDR3: CASSRLNTEAFF
length: 15; V: TRBV4-3; CDR3: CASSRFRDRGYEQYF
length: 15; V: TRBV15; CDR3: CATSRDGRGPYEQYF
length: 15; V: TRBV5-1; CDR3: CASSPGLAAQETQYF
length: 14; V: TRBV11-2; CDR3: CASSLVRTSYEQYF
length: 14; V: TRBV19; CDR3: CASSDGRGNQPQHF
length: 15; V: TRBV21-1; CDR3: CASSKEGLANPEQYF
length: 14; V: TRBV7-9; CDR3: CASSPGLDHYEQYF
length: 15; V: TRBV28; CDR3: CASSHRQGYNSPLHF
length: 24; V: TRBV18; CDR3: CASSPPPGGGRADEKPSSYNEQFF
length: 14; V: TRBV19; CDR3: CASSITSGGNEQFF
length: 12; V: TRBV21-1; CDR3: CASSRVYQPQHF